This record looks at one T cell receptor (beta chain) sequence and its context. What it binds is unknown. Assay used: immunoSEQ multiplex PCR; TCRdb lists only in-frame clones, some missing. The top ten clones hold less than 20% of a sample with tens of thousands of clones, roughly four fifths of them seen once. The record originates from a study of a mutant IDH1 vaccine in newly diagnosed glioma. Study-level information: First vaccine doses came 4-6 weeks after radiotherapy alone, or with temozolomide cycles. Previous care, which was radiotherapy, temozolomide, or both, most often involved both. Treated patients comprised approximately 62% males and around 40% females, mean age roughly 43 years.

The time point is: week 35, safety follow-up. All doses held 300 ug of mutant IDH1 20-mer peptide, with topical imiquimod. CDR3 size: 14 residues. V lost 3 bases, J lost 7 bases, and 13 bases lay in between. Germline V lookup: CDR1 LNHDA, CDR2 SQIVND (reference sequence). Findings and caveats of the study: Vaccine-induced responses were seen in around 93% of patients, spanning several MHC alleles.

This rearrangement joins TRBV19 to TRBJ1-5; D perhaps matches TRBD1 (5 bases). The sample consisted of PBMCs, taken from a glioma patient whose treatment included an IDH1 peptide vaccine. This sequence originates from a man between 25 and 39 years old with glioma. In nucleotides, the CDR3 is TGTGCCAGTAGTATCGGCAGGGATCCCCAGCCCCAGCATTTT. Residues: CASSIGRDPQPQHF.